One TCR beta chain is described in this entry. Its specificity is not known. Treatment noted: roughly 11-day PBMC culture with coronavirus spike peptide pools or control peptides (ViraFEST assay). Peptide pool stimulation in ViraFEST expanded antigen-specific T cells, whose TCRs were then sequenced. Cultured CD4+ T cell DNA underwent sequencing with the Oncomine TCR Beta short-read assay. In TCRdb, the PCR reads were re-called with MiXCR into one record per CDR3 protein. The sample contains under 25,000 distinct CDR3 sequences, approximately 57% of which appear only once. The data were taken from a study of vaccination and CD4 T cells after COVID-19. For the study at large: With a range of 35 to 161, the median interval from diagnosis to drawing post-COVID samples was around 93 days. Cultures that served as controls received a CEFX pool, an HIV-1 Nef pool, or no peptide.

Germline V CDR1 and CDR2: MNHNS, SASEGT. Deletions cut 2 bases from V and 0 bases from J, with 17 bases between. CDR3 length: 18 residues. This TCR was sampled from a human donor who received a COVID-19 vaccine. The V and J genes are TRBV6-1 and TRBJ1-3; D might be TRBD1 (6 bases). Sequencing used CD4+ T cells from blood, cultured in vitro, obtained after SARS-CoV-2 vaccination. Here the CDR3 reads CASSELGRQAASGNTIYF. CDR3 in DNA: TGTGCCAGCAGTGAATTAGGGCGACAGGCCGCCTCTGGAAACACCATATATTTT.